Presented here are 8 T cell receptor beta chains from one specimen sequenced in a study of tumor and adjacent non-tumor tissue in lung cancer. Three rounds of nested PCR, following a modified ARM-PCR protocol, produced the TCRbeta library. TCRdb processed the multiplex PCR reads anew with MiXCR; each CDR3 protein has one entry. The data hold 98,000 or so distinct CDR3 sequences, with 75% to 90% observed a single time. The template was RNA from unsorted bulk tissue. The normal lung tissue was taken more than 3 cm from the tumor edge. Material for sequencing was distant non-tumor lung tissue. These receptor sequences come from a man between 60 and 75 years old with small cell lung cancer.

A note on this clonotype: One end of the junction does not line up with germline, which may come from a read error. The genes are TRBV11-2 and TRBJ2-1, with no clear D. The CDR3 runs to 13 residues. Germline V gene sequence: CDR1 SGHAT, CDR2 FQNNGV. The CDR3 sequence: CASSLGCFNDQFF. The CDR3 DNA is TGTGCCAGCAGCTTAGGATGTTTCAATGACCAGTTCTTC.

Details on this clonotype: Since a much larger clone is just one base distant, this may be a read error. The CDR3 DNA reads TGTGCCAGCAGCGTAGAGAGGGGAGGCCAAGAGACCCAGTACTTC. It specifies CASSVERGGQETQYF. The genes are TRBV7-9 and TRBJ2-5, with D tentatively TRBD2 (6 bases). Germline V CDR1 and CDR2: SEHNR, FQNEAQ (reference sequence). V was shortened by 5 bases and J by 1 base, with 14 bases between the two germline ends. This CDR3 contains 15 residues.

With regard to this clonotype: No conserved phenylalanine or tryptophan ends this CDR3, so it is likely a read error. The J gene is TRBJ2-7, the V gene TRBV10-3; possible D gene TRBD2, 6 bases. Germline CDR1 ENHRY, CDR2 SYGVKD. CDR3 length equals 16 residues. The V end was cut by 3 bases, the J end by 4 bases, with 19 bases between. The CDR3 DNA is TGTGCCATCAGTGACCCCAGTACTAACGGGAGTTACGAGCAGTACGCC. Protein product: CAISDPSTNGSYEQYA.

In the case of this clonotype: A junction boundary mismatches the germline segment, possibly from a read error. V and J are TRBV30 and TRBJ2-2; a weak D match, TRBD2 (5 bases). The CDR3 is made up of 14 amino acids. CDR1 is GTSNPN and CDR2 is SVGIG in the germline V gene (reference sequence). The CDR3 protein is CVWSVGTNIGELFF. The CDR3 DNA is TGTGTCTGGAGTGTGGGTACCAACATCGGGGAGTTATTTTTT.

About this clonotype itself: At one end, the junction sequence differs from germline, possibly due to a read error. The V call is TRBV4-1, the J call TRBJ2-1, with 9 positions matching TRBD2. CDR3 size: 17 residues. From germline, CDR1 is MGHRA and CDR2 YSYEKL. CDR3 sequence reads: CASGQSRAGGSYNEQFF. Here the CDR3 DNA reads TGCGCCAGCGGCCAATCTCGAGCGGGAGGCTCCTACAATGAGCAGTTCTTC.

Notes on this clonotype: The junction shows a germline mismatch at one end, possibly a read error. The rearrangement links TRBV28 to TRBJ2-1; D tentatively reads TRBD1 or TRBD2 (5 bases each). This CDR3 contains 14 residues. Germline CDR1 and CDR2: MDHEN and SYDVKM. CDR3 in amino acids: CASSFPGTGNEQLF. The CDR3 bases are TGTGCCAGCAGTTTTCCCGGGACGGGAAATGAGCAGTTGTTC.

Remarks on this clonotype: One junction end disagrees with the germline gene, perhaps due to a read error. This chain connects TRBV7-9 to TRBJ2-7; the D is unclear. The J call could be wrong; TRBJ2-1 is a better fit for the DNA end. From germline, CDR1 is SEHNR and CDR2 FQNEAQ (reference sequence). This CDR3 has 14 amino acids. The CDR3 protein is CASNLNSEYYEQFF. The CDR3 DNA follows: TGTGCCAGCAACTTAAATTCAGAGTACTACGAGCAGTTCTTC.

Concerning this clonotype: Since no conserved phenylalanine or tryptophan closes the CDR3, a read error is the likely cause. The rearrangement uses TRBV29-1 and TRBJ2-1; the match to TRBD1 covers 7 bases. Per the germline V gene, CDR1 is SQVTM and CDR2 is ANQGSEA. This CDR3 is 15 amino acids long. CDR3 amino acids: CSASGTANSYNEQFL. The CDR3 nucleotides read TGCAGCGCCTCCGGGACAGCGAACTCCTACAATGAACAGTTCCTC.